Listed here are 25 T cell receptor beta chains from one sample, sequenced in a study of cytomegalovirus exposure and HLA in healthy donors. Sequenced by immunoSEQ multiplex PCR; TCRdb stores in-frame clones only, minus some. The table includes fewer than 200,000 clones, approximately 96% detected once. Sample: PBMCs. Every receptor here comes from a woman younger than 30 in good health and CMV-seronegative.

The chain uses TRBV6-4 and TRBJ2-4; D might be TRBD2 (6 bases). CDR3 length equals 20 residues. V shed 11 bases and J shed 0 bases, with 32 bases lying between them. Germline CDR1 is MRHNA and CDR2 is SNTAGT. The CDR3 is CARATRPGSFDGGAKNIQYF. The CDR3 DNA reads TGTGCCCGGGCGACGCGACCGGGCAGTTTTGACGGGGGAGCCAAAAACATTCAGTACTTC.

V gene TRBV10-3 combines with J gene TRBJ2-7, with 9 bases that match TRBD1. V lost 4 bases and J lost 1; bases outside the gene matches: 5. The CDR3 is made up of 15 amino acids. Per germline, CDR1 ENHRY and CDR2 SYGVKD. The CDR3 sequence is CAISAGDRASYEQYF. CDR3 in DNA: TGTGCCATCAGTGCCGGGGACAGGGCTTCCTACGAGCAGTACTTC.

This chain links TRBV7-6 with TRBJ1-2; D not resolved. Between the trimmed V and J ends, which lost 5 bases and 3 bases, there was a span of 16 bases. Germline V lookup: CDR1 SGHVS, CDR2 FNYEAQ. CDR3 length equals 15 residues. CDR3 sequence: CASSEAPGYDYGYTF. The CDR3 nucleotides are TGTGCCAGCAGCGAAGCGCCGGGTTATGACTATGGCTACACCTTC.

The DNA for the CDR3 is TGTGCCAGCAGCCGGGGGACTTCTTCTGTTCCAGATACGCAGTATTTT. It codes for CASSRGTSSVPDTQYF. The J gene is TRBJ2-3, the V gene TRBV7-2, with D possibly matching TRBD2 (6 bases). This CDR3 spans 16 amino acids. Germline V gives CDR1 SGHTA, CDR2 FQGNSA. V was clipped by 5 bases and J by 4 bases, with 19 bases between them.

This chain joins TRBV10-3 and TRBJ1-2, with 8 nucleotides matching TRBD1. Per the germline V gene, CDR1 is ENHRY and CDR2 is SYGVKD. This CDR3 is 13 amino acids long. V lost 10 bases, J lost 3 bases, and 7 bases stayed unmatched. This CDR3 reads CATAGGADYGYTF. In DNA, the CDR3 is TGTGCCACCGCAGGGGGCGCAGACTATGGCTACACCTTC.

The chain carries TRBV5-4 and TRBJ1-3; D remains unclear. Germline CDR1 reads SGHNT; CDR2 reads YYREEE (reference sequence). Trimming took 3 bases from V and 4 from J, leaving 8 bases between them. The CDR3 length is 13 residues. In DNA, the CDR3 is TGTGCCAGCAGCTCCCGGTCAGGAAACACCATATATTTT. This gives the protein CASSSRSGNTIYF.

The V and J genes are TRBV5-1 and TRBJ2-2; the match to TRBD2 covers 8 bases. Germline trimming cut 4 bases from V and 5 bases from J; bases unmatched to any gene: 25. This CDR3 region has 21 residues. Per germline, CDR1 SGHRS and CDR2 YFSETQ. In nucleotides, the CDR3 is TGCGCCAGCAGCCCCCACGCCACCGGGACTAGGGGACACGGGAAAACCGGGGAGCTGTTTTTT. It codes for CASSPHATGTRGHGKTGELFF.

This chain links TRBV7-2 with TRBJ1-2, with D perhaps TRBD1 (5 bases). The germline CDR1 and CDR2 sequences are SGHTA and FQGNSA. The germline V and J ends were trimmed by 5 bases and 8 bases, with 15 bases remaining between them. The CDR3 loop spans 13 amino acids. Written as DNA, the CDR3 is TGTGCCAGCAGCAACCGGGGGGTTGGAGGCTACACCTTC. Protein sequence: CASSNRGVGGYTF.

The genes are TRBV13 and TRBJ2-1, with TRBD2 matching 9 bases. The CDR3 loop spans 15 amino acids. In germline, CDR1 is PRHDT, CDR2 FYEKMQ (reference sequence). The ends lost 5 bases at V and 6 bases at J; junction bases unmatched: 8. The CDR3 nucleotides are TGTGCCAGCAGCCCCCCCGGGACTAGCTTCAATGAGCAGTTCTTC. It encodes CASSPPGTSFNEQFF.

This clone appeared once. CDR3 in amino acids: CASSFLEGSTYEQYF. CDR3 in DNA: TGCGCCAGCAGCTTTCTTGAGGGATCGACTTACGAGCAGTACTTC. V is TRBV5-1 and J is TRBJ2-7, with D maybe TRBD2 (5 bases). Germline lookup yields CDR1 SGHRS and CDR2 YFSETQ. This CDR3 spans 15 amino acids. V lost 2 bases to trimming and J lost 4 bases, with 16 bases between them.

CDR3 protein: CASSSTQGSETQYF. Here the CDR3 DNA reads TGTGCCAGCAGCTCGACACAGGGGTCGGAGACCCAGTACTTC. The genes are TRBV7-9 and TRBJ2-5; the match to TRBD1 covers 7 bases. Looked up from germline, CDR1 is SEHNR and CDR2 is FQNEAQ (reference sequence). This CDR3 comprises 14 residues. V gave up 4 bases and J gave up 5 bases; unmatched junction bases: 7.

The V gene is TRBV18, the J gene TRBJ2-7; 8 bases agree with TRBD1. Per germline, CDR1 KGHSH and CDR2 LQKENI. The V and J ends lost 8 bases and 3 bases, in that order; junction bases with no gene match: 6. There are 13 residues in the CDR3. CDR3: CASRTGQGYEQYF. In DNA form, the CDR3 reads TGTGCCAGCCGTACCGGACAGGGCTACGAGCAGTACTTC.

The genes are TRBV9 and TRBJ1-2, with a weak D call TRBD1 (6 bases). Trimming took off 0 bases at V and 3 bases at J, with 12 bases between the two ends. This CDR3 has 15 amino acids. Looked up from germline, CDR1 is SGDLS and CDR2 is YYNGEE. The CDR3: CASSVGTGIDYGYTF. The DNA for the CDR3 is TGTGCCAGCAGCGTAGGAACAGGGATCGACTATGGCTACACCTTC.

This chain connects TRBV5-4 to TRBJ2-2; 12 bases are shared with TRBD1. J lost 6 bases, V lost 4 bases, and 10 bases had no gene match. Germline CDR1 reads SGHNT; CDR2 reads YYREEE (reference sequence). This CDR3 contains 17 residues. In DNA form, the CDR3 reads TGTGCCAGCAGCCCGCCGGGACAGGGGGCGACGGCCGGGGAGCTGTTTTTT. Its translation is CASSPPGQGATAGELFF.

As regards this clone: Germline is not matched at one junction end, which may reflect a read error. The chain joins TRBV7-7 to TRBJ2-5, with D perhaps TRBD2 (5 bases). From germline, CDR1 is SSHAT and CDR2 FNYEAQ (reference sequence). CDR3 length equals 15 residues. In nucleotides, the CDR3 is TGTGCTAGCAGCCGCCTGGGTAGCGCCGGGGAGACCCAGTACTTC. Translation: CASSRLGSAGETQYF.

The chain has TRBV30 and TRBJ1-2, with 7 bases aligning to TRBD1. V was pared by 2 bases and J by 2 bases, with 8 bases of the junction left unmatched. The CDR3 covers 15 residues. Germline loops: CDR1 GTSNPN, CDR2 SVGIG (reference sequence). CDR3 sequence: CAWSSQGQRNYGYTF. The DNA of the CDR3 is TGTGCCTGGAGTTCCCAGGGACAGAGGAACTATGGCTACACCTTC.

The chain recombines TRBV13 with TRBJ2-7; tentative D call: TRBD2 (7 bases). Trimming stripped 6 bases from V and 2 bases from J, with 17 bases between. In germline, CDR1 is PRHDT, CDR2 FYEKMQ (reference sequence). CDR3 length equals 15 residues. This CDR3 is CASRPQGRGPYEQYF. CDR3 coding DNA: TGTGCCAGCAGGCCCCAGGGGAGGGGTCCCTACGAGCAGTACTTC.

The V gene is TRBV7-9, the J gene TRBJ2-7; 7 positions match TRBD2. Looked up from germline, CDR1 is SEHNR and CDR2 is FQNEAQ (reference sequence). CDR3 length: 16 residues. The junction had 10 bases not matched to a gene; V was cut back by 4 bases and J by 1 base. The DNA for the CDR3 is TGTGCCAGCAGCTCTATGGTTGGGGGGGTTTCCTACGAGCAGTACTTC. It codes for CASSSMVGGVSYEQYF.

V gene TRBV9 combines with J gene TRBJ2-3; 7 nucleotides line up with TRBD2. V dropped 0 bases and J dropped 2; count of bases not matched to a gene: 6. The CDR3 contains 16 residues. CDR1 SGDLS and CDR2 YYNGEE come from the germline V gene. CDR3 in DNA: TGTGCCAGCAGCGTAGGTGGGGGGGGAGTCACAGATACGCAGTATTTT. Protein sequence: CASSVGGGGVTDTQYF.

This chain connects TRBV27 to TRBJ2-5, with 8 positions matching TRBD1. The J segment lost 5 bases and the V segment lost 5 bases, leaving 13 bases of the junction unmatched. Germline V gene lookup returns CDR1 MNHEY and CDR2 SMNVEV (reference sequence). The CDR3 loop spans 16 amino acids. The DNA for the CDR3 is TGTGCCAGCAGTCCGCATGTCTCAGGGGGCCAGGAGACCCAGTACTTC. Amino acids: CASSPHVSGGQETQYF.

The rearrangement links TRBV19 to TRBJ2-5; D perhaps matches TRBD2 (5 bases). The CDR3 runs to 14 residues. The germline V gene encodes CDR1 LNHDA and CDR2 SQIVND (reference sequence). The CDR3 spells CATRRVEGGETQYF. The CDR3 DNA sequence: TGTGCTACCAGAAGGGTCGAGGGTGGAGAGACCCAGTACTTC.

The chain joins TRBV7-2 to TRBJ2-5, with D tentatively TRBD2 (6 bases). V was cut by 4 bases and J by 5 bases, with 11 bases left in between. This CDR3 is 13 amino acids long. The germline V gene has CDR1 SGHTA and CDR2 FQGNSA. Here the CDR3 reads CASSSRLVETQYF. The CDR3 DNA follows: TGTGCCAGCAGCTCCCGACTAGTTGAGACCCAGTACTTC.

The chain recombines TRBV6-5 with TRBJ1-3; no reliable D call. The germline V and J ends were trimmed by 4 bases and 4 bases, with 17 bases remaining between them. The CDR3 loop spans 16 amino acids. Germline V gene data show CDR1 as MNHEY and CDR2 as SVGAGI. The CDR3 nucleotides read TGTGCCAGCAGTTCAGGTTGGGTTAACTCCGGAAACACCATATATTTT. It yields the protein CASSSGWVNSGNTIYF.

This clone came up a few times. J is TRBJ2-3 and V is TRBV6-4; 9 bases align to TRBD1. V dropped 6 bases and J dropped 0; count of bases not matched to a gene: 4. In germline, CDR1 is MRHNA, CDR2 SNTAGT. This CDR3 region has 15 residues. CDR3 residues: CASSEGQGSTDTQYF. In DNA, the CDR3 is TGTGCCAGCAGCGAGGGACAGGGTAGCACAGATACGCAGTATTTT.

In its sample, this clone was seen once. V and J are TRBV9 and TRBJ2-1; 9 bases align to TRBD2. J was trimmed by 7 bases and V by 7 bases; bases with no gene match: 6. The CDR3 loop spans 13 amino acids. In germline, CDR1 is SGDLS, CDR2 YYNGEE. CDR3 sequence: CASGGGGLNEQFF. DNA of the CDR3: TGTGCCAGCGGCGGGGGGGGATTAAATGAGCAGTTCTTC.